A selection of T cell receptor beta chains follows, all from one sample in a study of vaccination and CD4 T cells after COVID-19. TCRdb analysed the PCR reads with MiXCR anew, one entry per CDR3 protein. The sample shows about 13,000 distinct CDR3 sequences, 50% to 75% of them seen only once. Which antigens these TCRs recognize remains unknown. The sequenced sample was CD4+ T cells from blood, cultured in vitro. Receptor source: a human donor who had recovered from COVID-19. CDR3s include the opening cysteine and the closing phenylalanine or tryptophan. The order of the fields is clone size, J gene, V gene, D gene, CDR3 protein, CDR3 DNA. The D gene is left open where the match is weak. Clone size is stated in some rows and not others, as once, few, many or a class when expanded.

few,TRBJ1-5,TRBV7-6,-,CASSLSDNQPQHF,TGTGCCAGCAGCTTATCTGACAATCAGCCCCAGCATTTT
-,TRBJ1-5,TRBV27,-,CASSTSNQPQHF,TGTGCCAGCAGCACCAGCAATCAGCCCCAGCATTTT
-,TRBJ2-1,TRBV4-1,TRBD2,CASSQGGGRYSYNEQFF,TGCGCCAGCAGCCAAGGGGGCGGGAGGTACTCCTACAATGAGCAGTTCTTC
-,TRBJ1-6,TRBV2,TRBD1,CASNPGQGGSPLHF,TGTGCCAGCAATCCCGGACAGGGGGGGTCACCCCTCCACTTT
-,TRBJ2-7,TRBV27,-,CASSPRTPSYEQYF,TGTGCCAGCAGTCCTCGAACCCCGTCCTACGAGCAGTACTTC
-,TRBJ1-5,TRBV2,-,CASRQDINQPQHF,TGTGCCAGCAGACAGGATATCAATCAGCCCCAGCATTTT
-,TRBJ2-5,TRBV6-5,-,CASSSTQETQYF,TGTGCCAGCAGTTCGACTCAAGAGACCCAGTACTTC
-,TRBJ2-7,TRBV11-3,TRBD1,CASSLGITGGGNEQYF,TGTGCCAGCAGCTTAGGGATCACAGGGGGCGGGAACGAGCAGTACTTC
medium-sized,TRBJ1-1,TRBV20-1,-,CSASTDNTEAFF,TGCAGTGCTTCGACGGATAACACTGAAGCTTTCTTT
-,TRBJ2-2,TRBV24-1,-,CATSDFGDSPTRELFF,TGTGCCACCAGTGATTTCGGAGACTCCCCCACCCGGGAGCTGTTTTTT
few,TRBJ1-1,TRBV6-1,-,CASSRAVNTEAFF,TGTGCCAGCAGTCGGGCGGTGAACACTGAAGCTTTCTTT
-,TRBJ1-6,TRBV20-1,-,CSARGGLDSPLHF,TGCAGTGCTAGAGGGGGGCTGGATTCACCCCTCCACTTT
-,TRBJ2-1,TRBV6-1,-,CASSQGYYNEQFF,TGTGCCAGCTCTCAGGGGTACTACAATGAGCAGTTCTTC
once,TRBJ2-7,TRBV27,TRBD1,CASTSTGGPYEQYF,TGTGCCAGCACCTCGACAGGGGGCCCCTACGAGCAGTACTTC
-,TRBJ2-1,TRBV20-1,-,CSAIGRESYNEQFF,TGCAGTGCTATTGGGCGGGAATCCTACAATGAGCAGTTCTTC
few,TRBJ1-1,TRBV20-1,-,CSARDLGGTTTEAFF,TGCAGTGCTAGAGATCTCGGGGGGACGACCACTGAAGCTTTCTTT
once,TRBJ2-4,TRBV5-1,-,CASSPGQSLAKNIQYF,TGCGCCAGCAGCCCCGGACAGAGCCTAGCCAAAAACATTCAGTACTTC
-,TRBJ2-7,TRBV28,-,CASSQFQGRYEQYF,TGTGCCAGCAGCCAATTTCAGGGGAGGTACGAGCAGTACTTC
-,TRBJ2-3,TRBV20-1,TRBD1,CSADGQGTDTQYF,TGCAGTGCCGACGGACAGGGCACAGATACGCAGTATTTT
-,TRBJ2-7,TRBV6-1,-,CASSGGMAEQYF,TGTGCCAGCAGCGGCGGAATGGCCGAGCAGTACTTC
-,TRBJ1-5,TRBV30,-,CAWSVLTAGQPQHF,TGTGCCTGGAGTGTACTTACGGCGGGTCAGCCCCAGCATTTT
-,TRBJ1-1,TRBV19,TRBD1,CASSRGQGGYLDTEAFF,TGTGCCAGTAGTAGAGGGCAGGGGGGGTATTTGGACACTGAAGCTTTCTTT
-,TRBJ2-3,TRBV2,TRBD1,CASSGDRGYTDTQYF,TGTGCCAGCAGTGGGGACAGGGGTTACACAGATACGCAGTATTTT
-,TRBJ1-5,TRBV19,TRBD1,CASSIAGQGFQPQHF,TGTGCCAGTAGTATAGCCGGACAGGGATTTCAGCCCCAGCATTTT
once,TRBJ2-2,TRBV19,-,CASSWTGANTGELFF,TGTGCCAGTAGTTGGACTGGCGCCAACACCGGGGAGCTGTTTTTT
-,TRBJ1-1,TRBV30,TRBD1,CAWDNFRTGGTEAFF,TGTGCCTGGGACAACTTTCGGACAGGGGGCACTGAAGCTTTCTTT
-,TRBJ1-1,TRBV7-8,TRBD1,CASSTKTGVRTEAFF,TGTGCCAGCAGCACAAAAACAGGGGTGAGGACTGAAGCTTTCTTT
-,TRBJ2-7,TRBV7-2,-,CASRSPQGVEQYF,TGTGCCAGCAGGTCCCCGCAAGGGGTCGAGCAGTACTTC